This T cell receptor beta chain emerged from a study of shared clonotypes between healthy human individuals. Per the germline V gene, CDR1 is MDHEN and CDR2 is SYDVKM. The CDR3 is 16 amino acids. Trimming stripped 3 bases from V and 4 bases from J, with 18 bases between. Repertoires were generated with immunoSEQ multiplex PCR, while TCRdb's copy carries only in-frame clones and drops some. The sample lists more than 2,000,000 clones, 80% to 95% occurring once. The chain employs TRBV28 and TRBJ1-2; D remains unclear. This sequence originates from a young man in good health. Some clones in this sample may be carry-over from other donors' samples. Sequencing was carried out using naive CD4+ T cells from PBMCs. The sample's subset: CD45RA+ positively selected. CDR3 sequence: CASSFSSGGRGYGYTF. The CDR3 nucleotides are TGTGCCAGCAGTTTCTCCTCCGGAGGGCGCGGCTATGGCTACACCTTC.